These 27 T cell receptor beta chains were sequenced from one sample in a study of cytomegalovirus exposure and HLA in healthy donors. A multiplex PCR was run with 60 Vbeta primers and 13 Jbeta primers. Some clones are missing from TCRdb's copy, which holds only in-frame ones; the method was immunoSEQ multiplex PCR. The sample has just over 150,000 clones, roughly 84% seen once. The sequencing input was PBMCs. These receptor sequences come from a man aged 18 to 30 in good health and CMV-seropositive.

About this clone itself: Other DNA sequences in the same sample also yield this CDR3. The chain combines TRBV6-6 with TRBJ2-7; TRBD1 agrees at 8 bases. Unmatched junction bases numbered 4, after V lost 2 bases and J lost 4 bases. Germline V gene sequence: CDR1 MNHNY, CDR2 SVGAGI (reference sequence). This CDR3 spans 14 amino acids. For the CDR3, the DNA is TGTGCCAGCAGTTACCTCGGACAGGGTTACGAGCAGTACTTC. Translation gives CASSYLGQGYEQYF.

The V call is TRBV7-6, the J call TRBJ1-6, with D possibly matching TRBD1 (5 bases). The CDR3 totals 14 residues. V dropped 5 bases and J dropped 10 bases, with 15 bases sitting between them. Per germline, CDR1 SGHVS and CDR2 FNYEAQ. The CDR3 reads CASSDIEGESPLHF. CDR3 DNA sequence: TGTGCCAGCAGCGATATAGAAGGGGAATCACCCCTCCACTTT.

This clone was counted only a few times. V and J are TRBV5-4 and TRBJ2-3, with 8 bases matching TRBD2. CDR1 SGHNT and CDR2 YYREEE come from the germline V gene (reference sequence). CDR3 length: 17 residues. The V and J ends lost 6 bases and 0 bases, in that order; junction bases with no gene match: 12. The CDR3 region is CASTINAGGFSTDTQYF. In DNA form, the CDR3 reads TGTGCCAGCACAATTAACGCGGGGGGCTTTAGCACAGATACGCAGTATTTT.

This sequence joins TRBV29-1 and TRBJ2-6, with D possibly matching TRBD1 (5 bases). Germline CDR1 and CDR2: SQVTM and ANQGSEA. Trimming cost V 6 bases and J 0 bases, with 12 bases left between them. The CDR3 is made up of 15 amino acids. The DNA for the CDR3 is TGCAGCGTCAGCGACAGTTTCTCTGGGGCCAACGTCCTGACTTTC. This sequence encodes CSVSDSFSGANVLTF.

The chain uses TRBV5-3 and TRBJ2-5; tentatively, D is TRBD1 (5 bases). The end of the DNA aligns better with TRBJ2-7, so the J call may be wrong. TRBV5-3 is marked as an open reading frame, function uncertain. This CDR3 region has 16 residues. CDR3: CARSPVETARYYEQYF. The CDR3 nucleotides are TGTGCCAGAAGCCCAGTTGAGACAGCCAGATACTACGAGCAGTACTTC.

The V call is TRBV10-3, the J call TRBJ2-3; 7 bases match TRBD2. Germline CDR1 and CDR2: ENHRY and SYGVKD. The CDR3 runs 15 residues. After removal of 2 bases from V and 4 bases from J, the junction contained 6 bases not matched to a gene. Here the CDR3 DNA reads TGTGCCATCAGTGAGCTAGCTAGCGGTGCAGATACGCAGTATTTT. As protein: CAISELASGADTQYF.

The CDR3 nucleotides are TGTGCCATCAGTGAGTCGGACAGGGCGAACTCACCCCTCCACTTT. This translates into CAISESDRANSPLHF. The chain has TRBV10-3 and TRBJ1-6; 8 bases align to TRBD1. The ends lost 0 bases at V and 10 bases at J; junction bases unmatched: 5. This CDR3 region has 15 residues. CDR1 is ENHRY and CDR2 is SYGVKD in the germline V gene.

The J gene is TRBJ1-3, the V gene TRBV9, with 8 bases lining up with TRBD1. The V gene end was trimmed by 0 bases and the J gene end by 4 bases; junction bases not matched to a gene: 9. Looked up from germline, CDR1 is SGDLS and CDR2 is YYNGEE. There are 17 residues in the CDR3. CDR3: CASSVASNRDRGNTIYF. The CDR3 bases are TGTGCCAGCAGCGTAGCTTCGAATAGGGACAGGGGAAACACCATATATTTT.

In the case of this clone: The sample holds other DNA sequences that translate to the same CDR3. V usage is TRBV7-2 and J usage is TRBJ2-5; 8 bases fit TRBD2. Trimming took 3 bases from V and 5 from J; bases not matched to a gene: 5. The germline V gene encodes CDR1 SGHTA and CDR2 FQGNSA. The CDR3 has 14 residues. The CDR3 DNA reads TGTGCCAGCAGCTTGGGCGGGGGGCGGGAGACCCAGTACTTC. As protein: CASSLGGGRETQYF.

The gene calls are TRBV2 and TRBJ2-6, with TRBD2 matching over 7 bases. The V and J ends lost 11 bases and 4 bases, in that order; junction bases with no gene match: 5. The CDR3 is 13 residues long. Germline lookup yields CDR1 SNHLY and CDR2 FYNNEI. The CDR3 DNA sequence: TGTGCCGGGGGGGTGGAAGGGGCCAACGTCCTGACTTTC. Translation: CAGGVEGANVLTF. Supplemented by reference TRBV2 and TRBJ2-6, the full variable domain reads EPEVTQTPSHQVTQMGQEVILRCVPISNHLYFYWYRQILGQKVEFLVSFYNNEISEKSEIFDDQFSVERPDGSNFTLKIRSTKLEDSAMYFCAGGVEGANVLTFGAGSRLTVL.

The V gene is TRBV15, the J gene TRBJ1-2; D is ambiguous. This CDR3 is built from 14 residues. Deletions cut 1 base from V and 4 bases from J, with 10 bases between. Germline assignment: CDR1 LNHNV and CDR2 YYDKDF (reference sequence). The CDR3, as DNA: TGTGCCACCAGCAGAGGGTCAGATGGCTATGGCTACACCTTC. Amino acid sequence: CATSRGSDGYGYTF.

The gene calls are TRBV9 and TRBJ2-3; 10 nucleotides match TRBD2. The germline V gene has CDR1 SGDLS and CDR2 YYNGEE. V trimming: 1 base; J trimming: 3 bases; junction bases outside the gene matches: 11. This CDR3 spans 18 amino acids. CDR3 sequence reads: CASSVKASGGPLTDTQYF. In nucleotides, the CDR3 is TGTGCCAGCAGCGTAAAGGCTAGCGGGGGCCCCTTGACAGATACGCAGTATTTT.

V and J are TRBV7-2 and TRBJ2-2; possible D gene TRBD2, 5 bases. Germline V gene lookup returns CDR1 SGHTA and CDR2 FQGNSA. The CDR3 sequence is 16 residues long. Between the trimmed V and J ends, which lost 2 bases and 4 bases, there was a span of 14 bases. CDR3 amino acids: CASSLRKGAATGELFF. The CDR3 DNA follows: TGTGCCAGCAGCTTACGGAAGGGAGCGGCCACCGGGGAGCTGTTTTTT. The complete variable domain, with remaining parts taken from reference TRBV7-2 and TRBJ2-2, reads GAGVSQSPSNKVTEKGKDVELRCDPISGHTALYWYRQSLGQGLEFLIYFQGNSAPDKSGLPSDRFSAERTGGSVSTLTIQRTQQEDSAVYLCASSLRKGAATGELFFGEGSRLTVL.

V and J are TRBV11-3 and TRBJ2-7; 12 bases are shared with TRBD1. Per the germline V gene, CDR1 is SGHNT and CDR2 is YENEEA. The CDR3 is made up of 15 amino acids. The trim removed 7 bases at V and 5 bases at J, leaving 9 bases unmatched. Here the CDR3 reads CASNRGGTGGDEQYF. As DNA, the CDR3 is TGTGCCAGCAATCGCGGTGGGACAGGGGGCGACGAGCAGTACTTC.

The chain uses TRBV2 and TRBJ1-5; tentatively, D is TRBD1 (5 bases). This CDR3 contains 14 residues. Trimming stripped 5 bases from V and 5 bases from J, with 13 bases between. CDR1 is SNHLY and CDR2 is FYNNEI in the germline V gene. CDR3: CASSILGGDQPQHF. CDR3 nucleotide sequence: TGTGCCAGCAGTATCCTCGGGGGAGATCAGCCCCAGCATTTT.

The chain uses TRBV19 and TRBJ1-5; D ambiguous. Germline CDR1 and CDR2: LNHDA and SQIVND (reference sequence). V lost 5 bases, J lost 2 bases, and 16 bases lay in between. CDR3 length: 16 residues. The CDR3 is CASSEAPRAGNQPQHF. Written as DNA, the CDR3 is TGTGCCAGTAGTGAAGCTCCGAGGGCGGGCAATCAGCCCCAGCATTTT.

The rearrangement joins TRBV13 to TRBJ1-2; D is uncertain. V was clipped by 5 bases and J by 1 base, with 5 bases between them. Per germline, CDR1 PRHDT and CDR2 FYEKMQ (reference sequence). The length of the CDR3 is 12 residues. The CDR3, as DNA: TGTGCCAGCAGCGTGCGTAACTATGGCTACACCTTC. This gives the protein CASSVRNYGYTF.

This chain connects TRBV10-3 to TRBJ1-1; the D gene is possibly TRBD1 (5 bases). Germline CDR1 ENHRY, CDR2 SYGVKD. The V end lost 6 bases, the J end lost 1 base, and 9 bases lay between the germline ends. The CDR3 extends over 13 amino acids. As DNA, the CDR3 is TGTGCCATCAGCAGGGTCGGGAACACTGAAGCTTTCTTT. Its protein product is CAISRVGNTEAFF.

This chain uses TRBV4-3 with TRBJ2-3; 12 nucleotides match TRBD2. This CDR3 spans 17 amino acids. V trimming: 0 bases; J trimming: 6 bases; junction bases outside the gene matches: 7. CDR1 is LGHNA, CDR2 YSLEER, per germline. CDR3 DNA sequence: TGCGCCAGCAGCCAAGATGCTAGCGGGGGGGCCGGCGATACGCAGTATTTT. It codes for CASSQDASGGAGDTQYF.

This rearrangement joins TRBV5-1 to TRBJ2-3, with TRBD2 matching 7 bases. From germline, CDR1 is SGHRS and CDR2 YFSETQ. The CDR3 has 15 residues. V shed 1 base, J shed 1 base, and the junction held 3 bases outside the gene matches. The CDR3 DNA reads as TGCGCCAGCAGCTTGTCTAGCGGTCGCACAGATACGCAGTATTTT. It translates to CASSLSSGRTDTQYF.

This clone was observed a few times. J is TRBJ1-2 and V is TRBV27; possible D gene TRBD1, 5 bases. The CDR3 loop spans 14 amino acids. Trimming removed 3 bases at V and 3 bases at J, with 11 bases between. CDR1 is MNHEY and CDR2 is SMNVEV in the germline V gene (reference sequence). The CDR3 is CASSFTGFDYGYTF. The CDR3 DNA follows: TGTGCCAGCAGTTTCACAGGATTTGACTATGGCTACACCTTC.

Note on this clone: One end of the junction does not line up with germline, which may come from a read error. This rearrangement joins TRBV7-9 to TRBJ2-1; 9 positions match TRBD2. Germline values: CDR1 SEHNR, CDR2 FQNEAQ (reference sequence). CDR3 size: 16 residues. The CDR3 loop is CSSSPNEGGGAWEQFF. The DNA of the CDR3 is TGTTCCAGCAGCCCCAACGAGGGCGGGGGGGCATGGGAGCAGTTCTTC.

This chain's CDR3 is CASGPSRFIQYF. The CDR3 DNA sequence: TGTGCCAGCGGGCCTTCCCGGTTCATTCAGTACTTC. The genes are TRBV7-2 and TRBJ2-4; D not certain. Trimming removed 8 bases from V and 9 bases from J, with 14 bases in between. The CDR3 has 12 amino acids. CDR1 and CDR2 (germline): SGHTA, FQGNSA.

The rearrangement uses TRBV5-6 and TRBJ1-5; D perhaps matches TRBD1 (5 bases). Germline V gives CDR1 SGHDT, CDR2 YYEEEE. Trimming cost V 2 bases and J 4 bases, with 13 bases left between them. The CDR3 loop spans 15 amino acids. In DNA form, the CDR3 reads TGTGCCAGCAGCTTCTATTCCGGGGGGAATCAGCCCCAGCATTTT. Protein: CASSFYSGGNQPQHF.

The chain employs TRBV2 and TRBJ2-4; unclear D gene. V lost 1 base, J lost 0 bases, and 10 bases lay in between. Per the germline V gene, CDR1 is SNHLY and CDR2 is FYNNEI. This CDR3 region has 16 residues. The CDR3 nucleotides read TGTGCCAGCAGTGAAGGGCCGACACGAGCCAAAAACATTCAGTACTTC. This encodes CASSEGPTRAKNIQYF. Together with reference TRBV2 and TRBJ2-4, the CDR3 gives the full variable domain: EPEVTQTPSHQVTQMGQEVILRCVPISNHLYFYWYRQILGQKVEFLVSFYNNEISEKSEIFDDQFSVERPDGSNFTLKIRSTKLEDSAMYFCASSEGPTRAKNIQYFGAGTRLSVL.

This sequence joins TRBV30 and TRBJ2-7; D not certain. The CDR3 loop spans 12 amino acids. The germline CDR1 and CDR2 sequences are GTSNPN and SVGIG (reference sequence). V gave up 0 bases and J gave up 4 bases, with 7 bases separating them. CDR3 sequence reads: CAWSVSRYEQYF. CDR3 in DNA: TGTGCCTGGAGTGTCTCCAGATACGAGCAGTACTTC. Full variable domain (remainder filled in from reference TRBV30 and TRBJ2-7): SQTIHQWPATLVQPVGSPLSLECTVEGTSNPNLYWYRQAAGRGLQLLFYSVGIGQISSEVPQNLSASRPQDRQFILSSKKLLLSDSGFYLCAWSVSRYEQYFGPGTRLTVT.

The chain is built from TRBV19 and TRBJ1-2; 9 positions match TRBD1. Germline loops: CDR1 LNHDA, CDR2 SQIVND (reference sequence). Trimming at V came to 5 bases and at J to 4 bases, leaving 11 bases not matched to a gene. The CDR3 length is 16 residues. The CDR3 DNA is TGTGCCAGTAGTCCCCGGACAGGGGCCGTCATCTATGGCTACACCTTC. Its protein product is CASSPRTGAVIYGYTF.